Listed below are T cell receptor beta chains from one sample, sequenced in a study of cytomegalovirus exposure and HLA in healthy donors. Method: immunoSEQ multiplex PCR; TCRdb's copy keeps in-frame clones and lacks some. The table for this sample gives 56,000 or so clones. The sequenced sample was PBMCs. Every receptor here comes from a middle-aged man in good health and CMV-seropositive. Each CDR3 is given with its conserved first and last residue. The D gene is left open where the match is weak.

TRBV19	.	TRBJ2-4	CATSRRGAAKNIQYF	TGTGCCACCTCAAGAAGGGGCGCGGCCAAAAACATTCAGTACTTC
TRBV6-6	TRBD2	TRBJ2-1	CASSNLAGGYNEQFF	TGTGCCAGCAGTAACCTAGCGGGAGGCTACAATGAGCAGTTCTTC
TRBV13	.	TRBJ2-7	CASSLGLYEQYF	TGTGCCAGCAGCTTAGGCCTCTACGAGCAGTACTTC
TRBV28	.	TRBJ2-7	CASSFSGTGYHEQYF	TGTGCCAGCAGTTTTAGCGGGACAGGGTATCACGAGCAGTACTTC
TRBV30	TRBD1	TRBJ2-1	CAWSVPGGNEQFF	TGTGCCTGGAGCGTCCCAGGGGGCAATGAGCAGTTCTTC
TRBV29-1	TRBD2	TRBJ2-3	CSVEGGRNTDTQYF	TGCAGCGTAGAAGGCGGGAGGAACACAGATACGCAGTATTTT
TRBV6-5	.	TRBJ2-7	CASRGLGSYEQYF	TGTGCCAGCAGGGGCCTTGGGTCCTACGAGCAGTACTTC
TRBV5-1	TRBD1	TRBJ1-2	CASSYGDRDYGYTF	TGCGCCAGCAGTTACGGGGACAGGGACTATGGCTACACCTTC
TRBV29-1	.	TRBJ1-6	CSVASTSTSPLHF	TGCAGCGTGGCTTCGACTAGCACCTCACCCCTCCACTTT
TRBV7-2	.	TRBJ2-5	CASSLASGVETQYF	TGTGCCAGCAGCTTAGCCTCCGGGGTAGAGACCCAGTACTTC
TRBV30	TRBD1	TRBJ1-5	CASTLWTGSAALSNQPQHF	TGTGCCTCCACTCTCTGGACAGGGAGCGCGGCCCTTAGCAATCAGCCCCAGCATTTT
TRBV9	TRBD1	TRBJ2-7	CASSVGGQIYEQYF	TGTGCCAGCAGCGTAGGGGGACAGATCTACGAGCAGTACTTC
TRBV6-5	.	TRBJ2-3	CASSYSTGSTDTQYF	TGTGCCAGCAGTTACTCAACAGGGAGCACAGATACGCAGTATTTT
TRBV29-1	.	TRBJ2-2	CSVRGQGGTGELFF	TGCAGCGTGCGAGGACAGGGAGGGACCGGGGAGCTGTTTTTT
TRBV5-1	.	TRBJ2-7	CASSHGGGTSSYEQYF	TGCGCCAGCAGCCACGGAGGAGGAACGAGCTCCTACGAGCAGTACTTC
TRBV5-6	.	TRBJ1-1	CASRVGGIEAFF	TGTGCCAGCAGGGTGGGAGGCATTGAAGCTTTCTTT
TRBV28	.	TRBJ2-7	CATNAGSYEQYF	TGTGCCACCAACGCGGGTTCCTACGAGCAGTACTTC
TRBV7-2	TRBD2	TRBJ2-5	CASSGGLAGGQETQYF	TGTGCCAGCAGTGGGGGACTAGCGGGGGGCCAAGAGACCCAGTACTTC
TRBV5-6	TRBD1	TRBJ2-3	CASSFDTGGWADTQYF	TGTGCCAGCAGCTTTGACACAGGGGGTTGGGCGGATACGCAGTATTTT
TRBV9	.	TRBJ2-1	CASSVPDRSSYNEQFF	TGTGCCAGCAGCGTACCTGACAGATCCTCCTACAATGAGCAGTTCTTC
TRBV7-2	TRBD1	TRBJ2-2	CASSSLTGTTGELFF	TGTGCCAGCAGCTCCCTGACAGGGACCACCGGGGAGCTGTTTTTT
TRBV29-1	TRBD2	TRBJ2-3	CSVGGGAGDTQYF	TGCAGCGTAGGCGGGGGGGCCGGAGATACGCAGTATTTT